A single sample gave rise to the 17 T cell receptor beta chains below, sequenced in a study of neoadjuvant anti-PD-1 for oral cavity cancer. Time point: after neoadjuvant nivolumab, at surgical resection. TCRdb's copy holds only in-frame clones and misses some; the assay was immunoSEQ multiplex PCR. This sample yields about 23,000 clones, of which 26% are seen a single time; 15% to 20% belongs to the top ten. The material was tumor tissue, obtained after nivolumab (anti-PD-1) treatment. These receptors were taken from a person between 40 and 80 years old with oral cavity squamous cell carcinoma.

At least ten counts were recorded for this clone. This rearrangement joins TRBV6-6 to TRBJ1-1, with TRBD1 identical over 7 bases. Looked up from germline, CDR1 is MNHNY and CDR2 is SVGAGI (reference sequence). The V segment lost 8 bases and the J segment 10 bases; nucleotides outside the gene matches: 4. This CDR3 spans 10 amino acids. The CDR3 sequence is CASEGAVAFF. The CDR3 DNA follows: TGTGCCAGCGAGGGGGCGGTAGCTTTCTTT.

On this clone: Other nucleotide sequences in the sample specify the same CDR3. The chain uses TRBV5-4 and TRBJ2-3; no firm D call. From germline, CDR1 is SGHNT and CDR2 YYREEE (reference sequence). The CDR3 loop spans 12 amino acids. V lost 4 bases, J lost 2 bases, and 5 bases lay in between. The CDR3 reads CASSLYTDTQYF. CDR3 DNA: TGTGCCAGCAGCCTCTACACAGATACGCAGTATTTT.

The chain recombines TRBV5-6 with TRBJ2-2, with 12 nucleotides matching TRBD2. Per germline, CDR1 SGHDT and CDR2 YYEEEE. This CDR3 contains 17 residues. Trimming took 1 base from V and 0 from J; bases not matched to a gene: 1. The CDR3 region has the DNA TGTGCCAGCAGCTTGAGACTAGCGGGGGCGAACACCGGGGAGCTGTTTTTT. Its translation: CASSLRLAGANTGELFF.

This clone was found a few times. The rearrangement joins TRBV7-6 to TRBJ1-5, with unresolved D. Trimming stripped 0 bases from V and 6 bases from J, with 12 bases between. CDR1 is SGHVS and CDR2 is FNYEAQ in the germline V gene. The CDR3 runs to 15 residues. The chain's CDR3 is CASSLAEAAGQPQHF. CDR3 coding DNA: TGTGCCAGCAGCTTAGCGGAGGCGGCCGGTCAGCCCCAGCATTTT.

The chain joins TRBV6-6 to TRBJ1-3; D uncertain. Between the trimmed V and J ends, which lost 6 bases and 1 base, there was a span of 7 bases. The CDR3 loop spans 13 amino acids. Germline V CDR1 and CDR2: MNHNY, SVGAGI (reference sequence). The CDR3 here is CASSRESGNTIYF. The CDR3 coding sequence is TGTGCCAGCAGCCGCGAGTCTGGAAACACCATATATTTT.

This clone has more than one count but fewer than ten. The chain recombines TRBV6-5 with TRBJ2-7; D gene ambiguous. V shed 0 bases and J shed 4 bases, with 10 bases lying between them. In germline, CDR1 is MNHEY, CDR2 SVGAGI. This CDR3 spans 14 amino acids. This chain's CDR3 is CASSYSRPGYEQYF. CDR3 bases: TGTGCCAGCAGTTACTCTCGTCCCGGTTACGAGCAGTACTTC.

The V call is TRBV5-6, the J call TRBJ1-5; 10 nucleotides align to TRBD1. Trimming cost V 0 bases and J 3 bases; bases outside gene matches: 0. Germline V gene sequence: CDR1 SGHDT, CDR2 YYEEEE. This CDR3 region has 15 residues. CDR3 bases: TGTGCCAGCAGCTTGGGACAGGGGGCCAATCAGCCCCAGCATTTT. Amino acids: CASSLGQGANQPQHF.

V gene TRBV18 combines with J gene TRBJ2-3; 7 positions match TRBD1. The J segment lost 6 bases and the V segment lost 4 bases, leaving 13 bases of the junction unmatched. This CDR3 contains 16 residues. Per germline, CDR1 KGHSH and CDR2 LQKENI. CDR3 nucleotide sequence: TGTGCCAGCTCACGGATGACGGGACAGCGAGGGGATACGCAGTATTTT. Its protein is CASSRMTGQRGDTQYF.

V gene TRBV30 combines with J gene TRBJ1-5; D is unresolved. Looked up from germline, CDR1 is GTSNPN and CDR2 is SVGIG (reference sequence). V was clipped by 1 base and J by 6 bases, with 13 bases between them. The CDR3 runs 14 residues. DNA for the CDR3: TGTGCCTGGAGTGGCCCTGGGTACGGTCAGCCCCAGCATTTT. This sequence encodes CAWSGPGYGQPQHF. Drawing the rest from reference TRBV30 and TRBJ1-5, the complete variable domain is SQTIHQWPATLVQPVGSPLSLECTVEGTSNPNLYWYRQAAGRGLQLLFYSVGIGQISSEVPQNLSASRPQDRQFILSSKKLLLSDSGFYLCAWSGPGYGQPQHFGDGTRLSIL.

The CDR3 DNA reads TGTGCCACCAGCAGAGATCACTTGGACACTGAAGCTTTCTTT. It encodes CATSRDHLDTEAFF. The rearrangement uses TRBV15 and TRBJ1-1; D call uncertain. Trimming shortened V by 0 bases and J by 3 bases, and 8 bases separated the two germline ends. CDR3 length: 14 residues. Germline CDR1 and CDR2: LNHNV and YYDKDF (reference sequence). The full variable domain, completed using reference TRBV15 and TRBJ1-1, is DAMVIQNPRYQVTQFGKPVTLSCSQTLNHNVMYWYQQKSSQAPKLLFHYYDKDFNNEADTPDNFQSRRPNTSFCFLDIRSPGLGDTAMYLCATSRDHLDTEAFFGQGTRLTVV.

The rearrangement joins TRBV5-4 to TRBJ2-3; D not certain. V was cut by 3 bases and J by 2 bases, with 10 bases left in between. CDR3 length: 14 residues. Germline CDR1 reads SGHNT; CDR2 reads YYREEE (reference sequence). The CDR3 sequence: CASSSPRNTDTQYF. As DNA, the CDR3 is TGTGCCAGCAGCTCGCCTAGGAACACAGATACGCAGTATTTT. Using reference TRBV5-4 and TRBJ2-3 for the parts outside the CDR3, the full variable domain is ETGVTQSPTHLIKTRGQQVTLRCSSQSGHNTVSWYQQALGQGPQFIFQYYREEENGRGNFPPRFSGLQFPNYSSELNVNALELDDSALYLCASSSPRNTDTQYFGPGTRLTVL.

This clone occurred many times. The chain employs TRBV10-3 and TRBJ2-7, with a weak D call TRBD2 (5 bases). This CDR3 has 12 residues. V dropped 4 bases and J dropped 3 bases, with 7 bases sitting between them. Germline V gives CDR1 ENHRY, CDR2 SYGVKD. Here the CDR3 reads CAISGESYEQYF. The CDR3 coding sequence is TGTGCCATCAGTGGGGAGAGCTACGAGCAGTACTTC.

This clone was picked up a small number of times. The chain has TRBV7-8 and TRBJ2-5; the D gene is possibly TRBD2 (6 bases). The CDR3 sequence is 15 residues long. The germline gives CDR1 SGHVS, CDR2 FQNEAQ. Trimming stripped 0 bases from V and 2 bases from J, with 10 bases between. CDR3 coding DNA: TGTGCCAGCAGCTTAGCGGGGACTGGACAAGAGACCCAGTACTTC. Amino acids: CASSLAGTGQETQYF.

The chain couples TRBV2 to TRBJ2-7; D remains unclear. The V gene's germline CDR1 is SNHLY and CDR2 FYNNEI. Trimming stripped 6 bases from V and 5 bases from J, with 14 bases between. The CDR3 has 13 residues. The CDR3 bases are TGTGCCAGCAGACGAGGTTGGGGAAACGAGCAGTACTTC. This codes for CASRRGWGNEQYF.

This chain links TRBV2 with TRBJ1-1; TRBD1 matches at 9 bases. This CDR3 has 14 amino acids. Germline CDR1 SNHLY, CDR2 FYNNEI. V dropped 10 bases and J dropped 4; count of bases not matched to a gene: 10. In nucleotides, the CDR3 is TGTGCCATCGACAGGGGGGTAGTCGGCACTGAAGCTTTCTTT. Translation: CAIDRGVVGTEAFF. Supplemented by reference TRBV2 and TRBJ1-1, the full variable domain reads EPEVTQTPSHQVTQMGQEVILRCVPISNHLYFYWYRQILGQKVEFLVSFYNNEISEKSEIFDDQFSVERPDGSNFTLKIRSTKLEDSAMYFCAIDRGVVGTEAFFGQGTRLTVV.

In DNA, the CDR3 is TGTGCCAGCAGTCCCTACCGACTAGCGGGAGCCTACGAGCAGTACTTC. Translated, it gives CASSPYRLAGAYEQYF. The chain recombines TRBV27 with TRBJ2-7, with 12 bases identical to TRBD2. Trimming cost V 5 bases and J 2 bases; bases outside gene matches: 7. The germline V gene encodes CDR1 MNHEY and CDR2 SMNVEV (reference sequence). This CDR3 region has 16 residues.

This clone has just a few counts. The chain uses TRBV5-4 and TRBJ2-3, with TRBD2 as a possible D gene (7 bases). Germline CDR1 and CDR2: SGHNT and YYREEE (reference sequence). This CDR3 spans 15 amino acids. V was cut by 4 bases and J by 3 bases, with 15 bases left in between. The CDR3 protein is CASSPLGGQTDTQYF. Here the CDR3 DNA reads TGTGCCAGCAGCCCCCTGGGGGGGCAGACAGATACGCAGTATTTT.